These 30 T cell receptor beta chains came from one sample sequenced in a study of glioma-infiltrating T cells. TCR alpha and beta CDR3 regions were amplified from RNA using iRepertoire nested multiplex PCR. TCRdb ran MiXCR on the multiplex PCR reads and lists one entry per CDR3 protein. This sample has 85,000 to 110,000 distinct CDR3 sequences, with about 30% found just once. The specimen was glioma tissue, nonneoplastic brain tissue, or PBMCs (not recorded which). The origin of the receptors is a human donor with low-grade glioma or glioblastoma, undergoing nonglioma brain surgery, or in good health (not recorded which).

The gene calls are TRBV12-3 or TRBV12-4 and TRBJ1-1, with TRBD1 identical over 9 bases. This CDR3 region has 15 residues. V lost 6 bases to trimming and J lost 1 base; unmatched junction nucleotides: 6. The CDR3 nucleotides read TGTGCCAGCAGCACACAGGGGGCTGGGAACACTGAAGCTTTCTTT. Translation: CASSTQGAGNTEAFF.

As regards this clonotype: A read error is possible here, since a much larger clone lies one base away. J is TRBJ2-2 and V is TRBV6-9, with a tentative D call TRBD1 (6 bases). V lost 7 bases to trimming and J lost 5 bases, with 20 bases between them. The V gene's germline CDR1 is MNHGY and CDR2 SVAAGI. The CDR3 length is 16 residues. The CDR3 DNA reads as TGTGCCAGCACTTCCCGGTGGGGGCCGGGGACCGGGGAGCTGTTTTTT. Residues: CASTSRWGPGTGELFF.

There are many counts of this clonotype. The genes are TRBV12-3 or TRBV12-4 and TRBJ1-5, with 8 bases matching TRBD1. There are 15 residues in the CDR3. With 7 bases clipped from V and 2 bases from J, the junction kept 7 bases outside the gene matches. The CDR3 sequence is CASTLWGQGNQPQHF. Written as DNA, the CDR3 is TGTGCCAGCACCCTGTGGGGACAGGGCAATCAGCCCCAGCATTTT.

Comments on this clonotype: One end of the junction fails to match germline, which may point to a read error. The V call is TRBV6-1, the J call TRBJ1-5; 8 positions match TRBD1. CDR1 is MNHNS and CDR2 is SASEGT in the germline V gene. The CDR3 runs 14 residues. The CDR3 bases are TGTGCCAGCAGCCCAGGGGGCGGGAATCAGCGCCAGCATTTT. Translating gives CASSPGGGNQRQHF.

The chain is built from TRBV3-1 and TRBJ1-1, with D uncertain. The CDR3 spans 13 residues. Germline CDR1 LGHDT, CDR2 YNNKEL (reference sequence). V dropped 2 bases and J dropped 3 bases, with 7 bases sitting between them. CDR3 sequence (DNA): TGTGCCAGCAGCCAAATAGTTGACACTGAAGCTTTCTTT. It translates to CASSQIVDTEAFF.

There are a few counts of this clonotype. This chain joins TRBV12-3 or TRBV12-4 and TRBJ2-7; D is tentatively TRBD1 or TRBD2 (5 bases each). V was trimmed by 5 bases and J by 5 bases, leaving 25 bases between them. CDR3 length: 17 residues. This chain's CDR3 is CASSNRLGGRGVNEQYF. The CDR3 nucleotides are TGTGCCAGCAGTAACCGCCTAGGTGGTAGAGGGGTTAACGAGCAGTACTTC.

About this clonotype: Since a much larger clone is just one base distant, this may be a read error. The chain joins TRBV6-6 to TRBJ2-7; 7 bases are a match to TRBD2. Germline CDR1 is MNHNY and CDR2 is SVGAGI (reference sequence). The CDR3 is 15 amino acids. V gave up 6 bases and J gave up 4 bases; unmatched junction bases: 12. The CDR3 here is CASSNQGEGLYEQYF. Here the CDR3 DNA reads TGTGCCAGCAGCAACCAAGGGGAGGGTCTTTACGAGCAGTACTTC.

This clonotype was seen at least ten times. This sequence joins TRBV2 and TRBJ2-5, with 11 bases matching TRBD2. Trimming removed 5 bases from V and 1 base from J; junction bases left unmatched: 3. The germline V gene has CDR1 SNHLY and CDR2 FYNNEI. The CDR3 length is 15 residues. DNA for the CDR3: TGTGCCAGCAGTTCAACTAGCGGGGGCCAAGAGACCCAGTACTTC. Amino acids: CASSSTSGGQETQYF.

This clonotype was detected ten times or more. The DNA for the CDR3 is TGTGCCAGCAGCCAAGACGGGTATGGGCCCCAGCATTTT. This gives the protein CASSQDGYGPQHF. This sequence joins TRBV3-1 and TRBJ1-5; no reliable D call. Germline CDR1 and CDR2: LGHDT and YNNKEL (reference sequence). The CDR3 is 13 amino acids. Trimming pared 0 bases from V and 9 bases from J, leaving 9 bases between.

This clonotype was seen ten or more times. The rearrangement links TRBV2 to TRBJ2-1, with no clear D. The CDR3 contains 13 residues. Trimming took off 8 bases at V and 1 base at J, with 9 bases between the two ends. Per the germline V gene, CDR1 is SNHLY and CDR2 is FYNNEI. The CDR3 DNA reads TGTGCCAGCGATCGGCTATCCTACAATGAGCAGTTCTTC. Its translation is CASDRLSYNEQFF.

A word on this clonotype: A much larger clone differs by one base, so this may be a read error. V and J are TRBV7-2 and TRBJ1-5, with 10 positions matching TRBD1. The CDR3 runs to 16 residues. Germline CDR1 SGHTA, CDR2 FQGNSA. CDR3 nucleotide sequence: TGCGCCAGCAGACAGGGGGCGCGGGGTAGCAATCAGCCCCAGCATTTT. Translating gives CASRQGARGSNQPQHF.

Ten or more counts support this clonotype. This chain uses TRBV4-3 with TRBJ1-1; the match to TRBD1 covers 9 bases. The germline V gene has CDR1 LGHNA and CDR2 YSLEER. J was trimmed by 5 bases and V by 3 bases; bases with no gene match: 7. CDR3 length equals 15 residues. The CDR3 nucleotides read TGCGCCAGCAGCCACTCGACAGGGGGAAGAACTGAAGCTTTCTTT. Residues: CASSHSTGGRTEAFF.

This clonotype was observed a few times. The V call is TRBV4-3, the J call TRBJ2-7; TRBD1 matches 10 bases. The trim removed 5 bases at V and 3 bases at J, leaving 7 bases unmatched. The germline V gene has CDR1 LGHNA and CDR2 YSLEER. The CDR3 is made up of 15 amino acids. CDR3 protein: CASSKPGQGLYEQYF. CDR3 in DNA: TGCGCCAGCAGCAAACCGGGACAGGGGCTCTACGAGCAGTACTTC.

This clonotype was seen repeatedly, ten times or more. The chain combines TRBV20-1 with TRBJ1-6, with D perhaps TRBD1 (6 bases). The CDR3 is made up of 13 amino acids. In germline, CDR1 is DFQATT, CDR2 SNEGSKA (reference sequence). V shed 0 bases and J shed 8 bases, with 8 bases lying between them. DNA of the CDR3: TGCAGTGCTAGAGACAGGGGTGATTCACCCCTCCACTTT. Translating it yields CSARDRGDSPLHF.

The chain couples TRBV11-2 to TRBJ2-4; D not certain. The CDR3 is 14 amino acids. Germline V CDR1 and CDR2: SGHAT, FQNNGV. The V gene lost 7 bases and the J gene lost 7 bases, with 17 bases spanning the gap. CDR3 bases: TGTGCCAGCACCCTAAGCCCCAGAGGTAACATTCAGTACTTC. Amino acid sequence: CASTLSPRGNIQYF.

Regarding this clonotype: The junction does not match germline at one end; this may be a read error. This rearrangement joins TRBV6-2 or TRBV6-3 to TRBJ1-1; D ambiguous. The CDR3 totals 13 residues. Germline V gene data show CDR1 as MNHEY and CDR2 as SVGEGT. The CDR3 region is CASSYNGENTEAF. The CDR3 DNA reads as TGTGCCAGCAGTTATAATGGAGAGAACACTGAAGCTTTT.

CDR3 sequence (DNA): TGTGCCAGCAGCTTAGCGGGGACAGAAAATGGCTACACCTTC. The encoded protein is CASSLAGTENGYTF. The chain combines TRBV7-9 with TRBJ1-2; TRBD1 agrees at 7 bases. Looked up from germline, CDR1 is SEHNR and CDR2 is FQNEAQ (reference sequence). After removal of 0 bases from V and 6 bases from J, the junction contained 4 bases not matched to a gene. This CDR3 is 14 amino acids long.

This clonotype came up once. This may be a read error: a much more frequent sequence differs by one nucleotide. The CDR3 DNA reads as TGTGACAGCAGCCAAGATGGCCACACTGAAGCTTTCTTT. Protein sequence: CDSSQDGHTEAFF. This chain joins TRBV3-1 and TRBJ1-1; no reliable D call. The CDR3 length is 13 residues. Germline V gene lookup returns CDR1 LGHDT and CDR2 YNNKEL (reference sequence).

This chain uses TRBV2 with TRBJ2-1, with D possibly matching TRBD1 (6 bases). This CDR3 has 15 amino acids. Germline loops: CDR1 SNHLY, CDR2 FYNNEI. V was shortened by 6 bases and J by 6 bases, with 18 bases between the two germline ends. The CDR3 bases are TGTGCCAGCAGAGCTTCGACAGGATCTGCCAATGAGCAGTTCTTC. Residues: CASRASTGSANEQFF.

This clonotype has a handful of counts. The rearrangement links TRBV6-6 to TRBJ2-2, with TRBD1 matching over 9 bases. Per germline, CDR1 MNHNY and CDR2 SVGAGI (reference sequence). J gave up 5 bases and V 2 bases, and 6 bases lay outside the gene matches. The CDR3 is made up of 16 amino acids. The CDR3: CASSYGRTGETGELFF. DNA for the CDR3: TGTGCCAGCAGTTACGGACGGACAGGGGAAACCGGGGAGCTGTTTTTT.

This clonotype came up many times. V is TRBV7-2 and J is TRBJ2-1; no clear D. V lost 6 bases to trimming and J lost 9 bases, with 15 bases between them. CDR3 length: 13 amino acids. The V gene's germline CDR1 is SGHTA and CDR2 FQGNSA. CDR3: CASRFSTSGEQFF. CDR3 DNA: TGTGCCAGCAGATTTTCGACCTCCGGTGAGCAGTTCTTC.

This chain connects TRBV27 to TRBJ2-3, with 11 bases that match TRBD2. Germline CDR1 is MNHEY and CDR2 is SMNVEV (reference sequence). The trim removed 5 bases at V and 9 bases at J, leaving 10 bases unmatched. This CDR3 is 15 amino acids long. CDR3 loop: CASSPDRLAGTTQYF. In DNA, the CDR3 is TGTGCCAGCAGTCCAGACCGACTAGCGGGGACCACGCAGTATTTT.

As for this clonotype: A read error may produce the germline difference seen at one junction end. In DNA, the CDR3 is TGCGCCAGCAGCACGGACAGCCGGTCTTATTCACCCCTCCGCTTT. The encoded protein is CASSTDSRSYSPLRF. The chain couples TRBV5-1 to TRBJ1-6, with a possible D match to TRBD1 (6 bases). Germline assignment: CDR1 SGHRS and CDR2 YFSETQ. The CDR3 is made up of 15 amino acids.

A remark on this clonotype: This sequence may be a read error, since a much larger clone differs from it by one base. This rearrangement joins TRBV2 to TRBJ2-4; 8 nucleotides line up with TRBD1. Germline values: CDR1 SNHLY, CDR2 FYNNEI. This CDR3 is built from 16 residues. This chain's CDR3 is CASSRRQGKAKNIEYF. CDR3 DNA sequence: TGTGCCAGCAGTCGCCGACAGGGGAAGGCCAAAAACATTGAGTACTTC.

The chain couples TRBV6-1 to TRBJ2-1; 14 nucleotides match TRBD2. V trimming: 5 bases; J trimming: 0 bases; junction bases outside the gene matches: 6. The germline gives CDR1 MNHNS, CDR2 SASEGT. There are 18 residues in the CDR3. CDR3 nucleotide sequence: TGTGCCAGCAGTCGGACTAGCGGGGGGACAAGCTCCTACAATGAGCAGTTCTTC. As protein: CASSRTSGGTSSYNEQFF.

This clonotype was observed a handful of times. The CDR3 DNA follows: TGTGCCAGCAGCTTAGTGGGACAGGGGGGCCAAGAGACCCAGTACTTC. Its protein is CASSLVGQGGQETQYF. The rearrangement joins TRBV7-9 to TRBJ2-5; 11 nucleotides agree with TRBD1. CDR3 size: 16 residues. The germline gives CDR1 SEHNR, CDR2 FQNEAQ (reference sequence). J was trimmed by 1 base and V by 1 base; bases with no gene match: 2.

The rearrangement uses TRBV7-3 and TRBJ2-3, with unresolved D. Germline CDR1 and CDR2: SGHTA and FQGTGA. The CDR3 contains 13 residues. Trimming cost V 5 bases and J 4 bases, with 10 bases left between them. CDR3 residues: CASSRGWSDTQYF. DNA of the CDR3: TGTGCCAGCAGCCGTGGGTGGTCAGATACGCAGTATTTT.

This clonotype was found a few times. This chain joins TRBV7-2 and TRBJ2-1, with 9 bases matching TRBD2. CDR3 length: 15 residues. With 6 bases clipped from V and 6 bases from J, the junction kept 9 bases outside the gene matches. Germline values: CDR1 SGHTA, CDR2 FQGNSA. Here the CDR3 DNA reads TGTGCCAGCAGGGTGGATGCGGGGGGGCCCAATGAGCAGTTCTTC. Protein sequence: CASRVDAGGPNEQFF.

This clonotype was detected many times. The chain combines TRBV7-2 with TRBJ1-6; TRBD1 matches 8 bases. The CDR3 is 16 amino acids. The germline gives CDR1 SGHTA, CDR2 FQGNSA. The J segment lost 4 bases and the V segment lost 5 bases, leaving 7 bases of the junction unmatched. The CDR3, as DNA: TGTGCCAGCAGCCCTAGGACAGGGTCGTATAATTCACCCCTCCACTTT. It is translated as CASSPRTGSYNSPLHF.

In its sample, this clonotype was seen many times. The J gene is TRBJ2-7, the V gene TRBV28; D is possibly TRBD1 (5 bases). The CDR3 has 11 residues. Germline V gives CDR1 MDHEN, CDR2 SYDVKM. V was cut by 5 bases and J by 12 bases, with 14 bases left in between. The CDR3 DNA reads TGTGCCAGCAGTGACGCGTCAACAGGGTACTTC. It codes for CASSDASTGYF. Full variable domain (missing parts from reference TRBV28 and TRBJ2-7): DVKVTQSSRYLVKRTGEKVFLECVQDMDHENMFWYRQDPGLGLRLIYFSYDVKMKEKGDIPEGYSVSREKKERFSLILESASTNQTSMYLCASSDASTGYFGPGTRLTVT.